This T cell receptor beta chain was sequenced for a study of blood T cell repertoires in COVID-19. Study overall: Some COVID-19 samples were acute and others convalescent; all came from the United States, Italy and Spain. PBMCs, B-cell-depleted T cells, or T cells were the source of the cDNA or gDNA that made up the material.

Trimming removed 1 base from V and 4 bases from J, with 11 bases in between. The germline gives CDR1 MDHEN, CDR2 SYDVKM. The CDR3 is 14 amino acids. Assay used: immunoSEQ multiplex PCR; TCRdb lists only in-frame clones, some missing. The data show about 140,000 clones, with 82% seen just once and less than 5% held by the top ten. V gene TRBV28 combines with J gene TRBJ2-7; the D gene is possibly TRBD2 (5 bases). Material: peripheral blood. The TCR was taken from a woman of 80 years or more with acute or convalescent COVID-19. The chain's CDR3 is CASSLSGRGYEQYF. CDR3 DNA sequence: TGTGCCAGCAGTTTATCAGGACGGGGATACGAGCAGTACTTC.